The rows below give T cell receptor beta chains drawn from one sample of a study of shared clonotypes between healthy human individuals. The method was immunoSEQ multiplex PCR; TCRdb's version includes in-frame clones alone and lacks a portion of them. Among about a million clones listed, 60% to 80% were seen once. Sequencing used memory CD4+ T cells from PBMCs. The receptors stem from a man between 18 and 29 years old in good health. Some clones in this sample may be carry-over from other donors' samples. CDR3s include the opening cysteine and the closing phenylalanine or tryptophan. Fields, in order: V gene, D gene, clone size, J gene, CDR3 protein, CDR3 DNA. D genes are given only for firm matches. Clone size is not always given. Where it is, it says once, few, many or a class for expanded clones.

v_call: TRBV7-6; d_call: NA; clone_size: few; j_call: TRBJ1-3; cdr3_aa: CASSQQGSGNTIYF; cdr3_nt: TGTGCCAGCAGCCAACAGGGCTCTGGAAACACCATATATTTT
v_call: TRBV25-1; d_call: NA; clone_size: NA; j_call: TRBJ2-2; cdr3_aa: CASSEGRRGELFF; cdr3_nt: TGTGCCAGCAGTGAGGGGCGCAGGGGGGAGCTGTTTTTT
v_call: TRBV28; d_call: NA; clone_size: NA; j_call: TRBJ1-5; cdr3_aa: CASSLVTINQPQHF; cdr3_nt: TGTGCCAGCAGTTTAGTGACAATCAATCAGCCCCAGCATTTT
v_call: TRBV4-2; d_call: NA; clone_size: NA; j_call: TRBJ2-7; cdr3_aa: CASSQDSKYEQYF; cdr3_nt: TGTGCCAGCAGCCAAGATTCGAAATACGAGCAGTACTTC
v_call: TRBV5-1; d_call: TRBD1; clone_size: NA; j_call: TRBJ1-1; cdr3_aa: CASSLGTGGTEAFF; cdr3_nt: TGCGCCAGCAGCTTGGGGACAGGGGGCACTGAAGCTTTCTTT
v_call: TRBV18; d_call: NA; clone_size: few; j_call: TRBJ1-5; cdr3_aa: CASSRDGGNQPQHF; cdr3_nt: TGTGCCAGCTCCCGCGACGGGGGTAATCAGCCCCAGCATTTT
v_call: TRBV19; d_call: TRBD1; clone_size: NA; j_call: TRBJ1-2; cdr3_aa: CASSIGARGFGYTF; cdr3_nt: TGTGCCAGTAGTATAGGGGCCAGGGGGTTCGGCTACACCTTC
v_call: TRBV14; d_call: NA; clone_size: NA; j_call: TRBJ2-5; cdr3_aa: CASSPYPTETTVQYF; cdr3_nt: TGTGCCAGCAGCCCCTATCCCACAGAGACAACCGTACAGTACTTC
v_call: TRBV7-9; d_call: NA; clone_size: NA; j_call: TRBJ2-2; cdr3_aa: CASSFSSGELFF; cdr3_nt: TGTGCCAGCAGCTTCAGTAGCGGGGAGCTGTTTTTT
v_call: TRBV28; d_call: NA; clone_size: NA; j_call: TRBJ2-7; cdr3_aa: CASSPPTGFIYEQYF; cdr3_nt: TGTGCCAGCAGTCCTCCCACAGGGTTTATCTACGAGCAGTACTTC
v_call: TRBV4-3; d_call: TRBD2; clone_size: NA; j_call: TRBJ2-3; cdr3_aa: CASSRASGRVGADTQYF; cdr3_nt: TGCGCCAGCAGCCGGGCTAGCGGGAGGGTGGGCGCAGATACGCAGTATTTT
v_call: TRBV21-1; d_call: NA; clone_size: NA; j_call: TRBJ2-4; cdr3_aa: CASSKGAGGRSTKNIQYF; cdr3_nt: TGTGCCAGCAGCAAAGGGGCTGGGGGGCGATCTACCAAAAACATTCAGTACTTC
v_call: TRBV29-1; d_call: TRBD2; clone_size: NA; j_call: TRBJ2-1; cdr3_aa: CSVEFGLAASYNEQFF; cdr3_nt: TGCAGCGTTGAATTCGGCCTAGCGGCCTCCTACAATGAGCAGTTCTTC
v_call: TRBV5-1; d_call: NA; clone_size: NA; j_call: TRBJ1-1; cdr3_aa: CASSSTGSNTEAFF; cdr3_nt: TGCGCCAGCAGCTCGACGGGAAGTAACACTGAAGCTTTCTTT
v_call: TRBV9; d_call: TRBD1; clone_size: NA; j_call: TRBJ2-2; cdr3_aa: CASSVGTGGTGELFF; cdr3_nt: TGTGCCAGCAGCGTCGGGACAGGGGGCACCGGGGAGCTGTTTTTT
v_call: TRBV5-1; d_call: TRBD1; clone_size: NA; j_call: TRBJ2-2; cdr3_aa: CASSLGQGDTGELFF; cdr3_nt: TGCGCCAGCAGCTTGGGACAGGGGGACACCGGGGAGCTGTTTTTT
v_call: TRBV7-2; d_call: NA; clone_size: NA; j_call: TRBJ2-1; cdr3_aa: CASSFGAYNEQFF; cdr3_nt: TGTGCCAGCAGCTTCGGGGCCTACAATGAGCAGTTCTTC
v_call: TRBV9; d_call: TRBD2; clone_size: NA; j_call: TRBJ2-7; cdr3_aa: CASSVSGRQSNEQYF; cdr3_nt: TGTGCCAGCAGCGTGAGCGGGAGGCAATCAAACGAGCAGTACTTC
v_call: TRBV18; d_call: TRBD2; clone_size: NA; j_call: TRBJ2-7; cdr3_aa: CASSRRAGLYEQYF; cdr3_nt: TGTGCCAGCTCACGCAGAGCGGGACTCTACGAGCAGTACTTC
v_call: TRBV20-1; d_call: NA; clone_size: NA; j_call: TRBJ1-2; cdr3_aa: CSASDNYGYTF; cdr3_nt: TGCAGTGCTTCGGACAACTATGGCTACACCTTC
v_call: TRBV6-1; d_call: TRBD2; clone_size: NA; j_call: TRBJ2-1; cdr3_aa: CASSEAGTSGRRQFF; cdr3_nt: TGTGCCAGCAGTGAAGCGGGGACTAGCGGGAGAAGGCAGTTCTTC
v_call: TRBV28; d_call: TRBD2; clone_size: NA; j_call: TRBJ2-7; cdr3_aa: CASSPRVAGGRGFYEQYF; cdr3_nt: TGTGCCAGCAGTCCCCGTGTAGCGGGAGGGCGCGGGTTCTACGAGCAGTACTTC
v_call: TRBV7-2; d_call: NA; clone_size: NA; j_call: TRBJ2-7; cdr3_aa: CASSSDSDTLEQYF; cdr3_nt: TGTGCCAGCAGCTCAGATTCGGACACCTTGGAGCAGTACTTC
v_call: TRBV7-9; d_call: NA; clone_size: NA; j_call: TRBJ2-1; cdr3_aa: CASSLAPGGAVENNEQFF; cdr3_nt: TGTGCCAGCAGCTTAGCGCCGGGCGGGGCGGTAGAAAACAATGAGCAGTTCTTC
v_call: TRBV30; d_call: NA; clone_size: NA; j_call: TRBJ1-5; cdr3_aa: CAWSVQGRDSNQPQHF; cdr3_nt: TGTGCCTGGAGTGTACAGGGACGTGATAGCAATCAGCCCCAGCATTTT
v_call: TRBV6-1; d_call: NA; clone_size: few; j_call: TRBJ2-7; cdr3_aa: CASRTKGVYEQYF; cdr3_nt: TGTGCCAGCAGAACTAAGGGGGTCTACGAGCAGTACTTC
v_call: TRBV4-3; d_call: TRBD1; clone_size: NA; j_call: TRBJ2-7; cdr3_aa: CASSRLTGTEAYEQYF; cdr3_nt: TGCGCCAGCAGCCGACTAACCGGGACAGAGGCCTACGAGCAGTACTTC
v_call: TRBV7-9; d_call: NA; clone_size: NA; j_call: TRBJ2-7; cdr3_aa: CASSLVGYEQYF; cdr3_nt: TGTGCCAGCAGCCTAGTGGGCTACGAGCAGTACTTC
v_call: TRBV7-6; d_call: TRBD1; clone_size: NA; j_call: TRBJ1-5; cdr3_aa: CASSAGTGMGQPQHF; cdr3_nt: TGTGCCAGCAGCGCCGGGACAGGAATGGGTCAGCCCCAGCATTTT
v_call: TRBV7-2; d_call: NA; clone_size: NA; j_call: TRBJ2-7; cdr3_aa: CASSLRGSGREQYF; cdr3_nt: TGTGCCAGCAGCTTAAGGGGCTCTGGGCGCGAGCAGTACTTC
v_call: TRBV30; d_call: NA; clone_size: many; j_call: TRBJ2-5; cdr3_aa: CAWRDWRARGTQYF; cdr3_nt: TGTGCCTGGAGGGATTGGAGGGCTCGAGGGACCCAGTACTTC
v_call: TRBV7-8; d_call: NA; clone_size: many; j_call: TRBJ2-7; cdr3_aa: CASSLGAGPLEQYF; cdr3_nt: TGTGCCAGCAGCTTAGGGGCGGGGCCCCTCGAGCAGTACTTC
v_call: TRBV4-1; d_call: TRBD2; clone_size: once; j_call: TRBJ2-1; cdr3_aa: CASSQVGSREGGNEQFF; cdr3_nt: TGCGCCAGCAGCCAAGTGGGTTCCCGGGAGGGAGGCAATGAGCAGTTCTTC
v_call: TRBV27; d_call: TRBD2; clone_size: NA; j_call: TRBJ2-7; cdr3_aa: CASSSKGTSNYEQYF; cdr3_nt: TGTGCCAGCAGTTCCAAAGGGACTAGCAACTACGAGCAGTACTTC
v_call: TRBV5-1; d_call: TRBD2; clone_size: NA; j_call: TRBJ2-5; cdr3_aa: CASSLGQRGQETQYF; cdr3_nt: TGCGCCAGCAGCTTGGGTCAGCGGGGGCAAGAGACCCAGTACTTC
v_call: TRBV18; d_call: NA; clone_size: NA; j_call: TRBJ1-5; cdr3_aa: CASSPDIPRLNQPQHF; cdr3_nt: TGTGCCAGCTCACCAGACATCCCACGACTCAATCAGCCCCAGCATTTT
v_call: TRBV6-1; d_call: NA; clone_size: NA; j_call: TRBJ2-7; cdr3_aa: CASSGGLTTDEQYF; cdr3_nt: TGTGCCAGCAGTGGGGGTCTTACTACGGACGAGCAGTACTTC
v_call: TRBV7-2; d_call: NA; clone_size: NA; j_call: TRBJ2-7; cdr3_aa: CASSLETGYEQYF; cdr3_nt: TGTGCCAGCAGCTTAGAAACAGGCTACGAGCAGTACTTC
v_call: TRBV28; d_call: NA; clone_size: NA; j_call: TRBJ1-1; cdr3_aa: CAIGRYTEAFF; cdr3_nt: TGTGCCATCGGCAGGTACACTGAAGCTTTCTTT
v_call: TRBV2; d_call: TRBD1; clone_size: NA; j_call: TRBJ1-1; cdr3_aa: CASSRGPVNTEAFF; cdr3_nt: TGTGCCAGCAGTAGGGGGCCGGTGAACACTGAAGCTTTCTTT
v_call: TRBV4-1; d_call: NA; clone_size: NA; j_call: TRBJ2-1; cdr3_aa: CASSQEQSGFDEQFF; cdr3_nt: TGCGCCAGCAGCCAGGAGCAGTCGGGTTTCGATGAGCAGTTCTTC
v_call: TRBV10-3; d_call: TRBD1; clone_size: few; j_call: TRBJ1-2; cdr3_aa: CAISGGQGIGYGYTF; cdr3_nt: TGTGCCATCAGTGGCGGACAGGGGATTGGCTATGGCTACACCTTC
v_call: TRBV11-2; d_call: NA; clone_size: NA; j_call: TRBJ2-5; cdr3_aa: CASSLSPAATQETQYF; cdr3_nt: TGTGCCAGCAGCTTAAGTCCGGCAGCCACCCAAGAGACCCAGTACTTC
v_call: TRBV18; d_call: NA; clone_size: few; j_call: TRBJ1-1; cdr3_aa: CASSPTKWDPNTEAFF; cdr3_nt: TGTGCCAGCTCACCGACAAAATGGGACCCGAACACTGAAGCTTTCTTT
v_call: TRBV1; d_call: NA; clone_size: once; j_call: TRBJ2-1; cdr3_aa: CTSSQPPGRPGLAGGGYNEQFF; cdr3_nt: TGCACCAGCAGCCAGCCCCCGGGCCGCCCGGGACTAGCGGGAGGGGGGTACAATGAGCAGTTCTTC
v_call: TRBV19; d_call: NA; clone_size: NA; j_call: TRBJ1-1; cdr3_aa: CASTFWGTTNTEAFF; cdr3_nt: TGTGCCAGTACCTTTTGGGGGACCACTAACACTGAAGCTTTCTTT
v_call: TRBV2; d_call: TRBD1; clone_size: NA; j_call: TRBJ2-7; cdr3_aa: CASSLTGAGGEEQYF; cdr3_nt: TGTGCCAGCAGTCTGACAGGGGCCGGCGGGGAGGAGCAGTACTTC
v_call: TRBV5-1; d_call: NA; clone_size: NA; j_call: TRBJ2-7; cdr3_aa: CASSPTRHEQYF; cdr3_nt: TGCGCCAGCAGCCCGACTAGACACGAGCAGTACTTC
v_call: TRBV6-6; d_call: NA; clone_size: once; j_call: TRBJ2-3; cdr3_aa: CASSYVDTQYF; cdr3_nt: TGTGCCAGCAGTTACGTAGATACGCAGTATTTT